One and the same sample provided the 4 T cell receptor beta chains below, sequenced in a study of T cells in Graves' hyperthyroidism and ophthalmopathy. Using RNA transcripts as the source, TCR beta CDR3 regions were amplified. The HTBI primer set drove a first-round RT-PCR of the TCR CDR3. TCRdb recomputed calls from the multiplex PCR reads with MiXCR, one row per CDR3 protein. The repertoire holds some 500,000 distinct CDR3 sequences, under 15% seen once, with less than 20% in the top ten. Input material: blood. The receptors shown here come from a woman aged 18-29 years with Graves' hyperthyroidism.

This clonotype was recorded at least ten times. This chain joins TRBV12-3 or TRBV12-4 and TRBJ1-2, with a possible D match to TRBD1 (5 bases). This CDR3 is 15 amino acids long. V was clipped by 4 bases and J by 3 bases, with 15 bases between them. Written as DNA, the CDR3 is TGTGCCAGCAGTTGGGTGGAGGGAGGGGACTATGGCTACACCTTC. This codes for CASSWVEGGDYGYTF.

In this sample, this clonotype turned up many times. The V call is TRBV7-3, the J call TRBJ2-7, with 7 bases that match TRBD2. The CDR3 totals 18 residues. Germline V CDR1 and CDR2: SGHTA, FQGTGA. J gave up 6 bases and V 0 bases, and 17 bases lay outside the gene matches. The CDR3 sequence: CASSLTGLAVFWVSEQYV. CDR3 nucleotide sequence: TGTGCCAGCAGCTTAACAGGGCTAGCGGTATTCTGGGTTTCCGAGCAGTACGTC.

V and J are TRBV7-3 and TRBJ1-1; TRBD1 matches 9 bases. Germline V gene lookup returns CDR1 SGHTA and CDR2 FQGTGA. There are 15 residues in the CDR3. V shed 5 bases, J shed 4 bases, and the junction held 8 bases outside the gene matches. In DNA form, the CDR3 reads TGTGCCAGCAGCCCCACAGGGGGCGCGGGCACTGAAGCTTTCTTT. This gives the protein CASSPTGGAGTEAFF.

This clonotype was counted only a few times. CDR3 in DNA: TGTGCCACTTCGAGCGGACTCTACAATGAGCAGTTCTTC. This codes for CATSSGLYNEQFF. The rearrangement links TRBV24-1 to TRBJ2-1; D is perhaps TRBD2 (5 bases). The ends were cut back, 10 bases at V and 3 bases at J, with 12 bases in the middle. In germline, CDR1 is KGHDR, CDR2 SFDVKD. The CDR3 has 13 residues.